This T cell receptor beta chain is drawn from a study of T-cell memory formation after mild COVID-19. This clonotype was found a few times. The antigen remains undetermined. With constant-segment primers, 5'RACE yielded cDNA libraries of TCR alpha and TCR beta that carried sample barcodes and UMIs. TCRdb re-analysed the 5' RACE reads in MiXCR, keeping a single row per CDR3 protein. Seen here are fewer than 250,000 distinct CDR3 sequences, approximately 15% observed once, and the top ten hold 2.1%. Findings of the study overall: Contracting CD4+ clones were located mainly in CM and EM, and CD8+ clones in EMRA. Memory sampled before infection contained some responding clones, suggesting cross-reactive memory joined. Second-wave clones peaking on day 37 lacked confirmed SARS-CoV-2 specificity.

The CDR3 contains 11 residues. Germline loops: CDR1 MNHNS, CDR2 SASEGT. Trimming took 4 bases from V and 4 from J, leaving 4 bases between them. This receptor was obtained from an adult woman who had mild COVID-19 (a few samples of this study predate the infection). Cell type and time point are not known. The chain uses TRBV6-1 and TRBJ2-5; D not certain. The sample comprised PBMCs or a T cell subset sorted from them (not recorded which). The CDR3 nucleotides are TGTGCCAGCAGTGTTCGAGAGACCCAGTACTTC. Protein sequence: CASSVRETQYF.